The next 18 T cell receptor beta chains were all read from a single sample in a study of Graves' ophthalmopathy and Graves' hyperthyroidism. The authors amplified TCR beta CDR3 regions from RNA transcripts. First-round RT-PCR relied on HTBI primers, and a second-round multiplex PCR came next. MiXCR was run by TCRdb on the multiplex PCR reads, yielding one entry per CDR3 protein. The sample has 400,000 or so distinct CDR3 sequences, roughly a sixth seen once. The sequenced material came from peripheral blood. Source of these receptors: an adult woman with stable Graves' hyperthyroidism.

The J gene is TRBJ1-3, the V gene TRBV11-2; the D is unclear. Per germline, CDR1 SGHAT and CDR2 FQNNGV. The CDR3 is 16 residues long. Trimming pared 2 bases from V and 0 bases from J, leaving 11 bases between. CDR3 bases: TGTGCCAGCAGCTTATCAATGGGGAACTCTGGAAACACCATATATTTT. This translates into CASSLSMGNSGNTIYF.

This clonotype showed up many times. This CDR3 is CASSLGGGLNVQETQYF. The CDR3 nucleotides are TGCGCCAGCAGCTTGGGTGGCGGGCTAAACGTACAAGAGACCCAGTACTTC. The chain joins TRBV5-1 to TRBJ2-5; D may be TRBD2 (5 bases). V lost 0 bases and J lost 2, with 17 bases in between. From germline, CDR1 is SGHRS and CDR2 YFSETQ. This CDR3 has 17 amino acids.

At least ten counts were recorded for this clonotype. V and J are TRBV7-2 and TRBJ1-6, with TRBD1 identical over 7 bases. The CDR3 loop spans 15 amino acids. Germline trimming cut 1 base from V and 9 bases from J; bases unmatched to any gene: 6. Germline V lookup: CDR1 SGHTA, CDR2 FQGNSA. Written as DNA, the CDR3 is TGTGCCAGCAGCTTAGGGCCACCAGGGGGTTCACCCCTCCACTTT. Protein sequence: CASSLGPPGGSPLHF.

This clonotype was found a few times. The chain uses TRBV5-1 and TRBJ2-5, with 8 bases that match TRBD2. The junction had 16 bases not matched to a gene; V was cut back by 4 bases and J by 5 bases. Germline CDR1 reads SGHRS; CDR2 reads YFSETQ. The CDR3 consists of 17 residues. CDR3 DNA sequence: TGCGCCAGCAGCGGGAATTCAGCCGGGAGGGCGGGTGAGACCCAGTACTTC. Translated: CASSGNSAGRAGETQYF.

The rearrangement uses TRBV6-1 and TRBJ2-7; D is unclear. The V end was cut by 3 bases, the J end by 1 base, with 7 bases between. From germline, CDR1 is MNHNS and CDR2 SASEGT. The CDR3 length is 13 residues. The CDR3 DNA follows: TGTGCCAGCAGTGATTATAGGTCCTACGAGCAGTACTTC. Translation: CASSDYRSYEQYF.

V gene TRBV12-3 or TRBV12-4 combines with J gene TRBJ1-6; the match to TRBD1 covers 7 bases. Germline trimming cut 6 bases from V and 9 bases from J; bases unmatched to any gene: 8. This CDR3 has 14 amino acids. As DNA, the CDR3 is TGTGCCAGCAGAAGGGACAGCTTTGGTTCACCCCTCCACTTT. Translated, it gives CASRRDSFGSPLHF.

In its sample, this clonotype was seen many times. The chain links TRBV20-1 to TRBJ1-1; no clear D. CDR3 length: 10 residues. The V and J ends lost 6 bases and 8 bases respectively, with 10 bases between them. Looked up from germline, CDR1 is DFQATT and CDR2 is SNEGSKA (reference sequence). This CDR3 is CSADRAEAFF. DNA of the CDR3: TGCAGTGCCGATAGGGCAGAAGCTTTCTTT.

The DNA for the CDR3 is TGTGCCAGCAGCCCTGCCCGGGCGGGAGGGCCTGTCGGCGGGGAGCTGTTTTTT. The encoded protein is CASSPARAGGPVGGELFF. The J gene is TRBJ2-2, the V gene TRBV7-3, with 9 bases fitting TRBD2. CDR1 and CDR2 (germline): SGHTA, FQGTGA. J gave up 7 bases and V 5 bases, and 17 bases lay outside the gene matches. The CDR3 covers 18 residues. The whole variable domain, filled in from reference TRBV7-3 and TRBJ2-2, reads GAGVSQTPSNKVTEKGKYVELRCDPISGHTALYWYRQSLGQGPEFLIYFQGTGAADDSGLPNDRFFAVRPEGSVSTLKIQRTERGDSAVYLCASSPARAGGPVGGELFFGEGSRLTVL.

This clonotype was seen at least ten times. V is TRBV27 and J is TRBJ1-6, with TRBD1 matching over 9 bases. CDR3 length: 19 amino acids. CDR1 and CDR2 from the germline V gene are MNHEY and SMNVEV (reference sequence). V was pared by 5 bases and J by 0 bases, with 11 bases of the junction left unmatched. The CDR3 DNA is TGTGCCAGCAGTGGGATGGGGACAGGGCTCAGCTCCTATAATTCACCCCTCCACTTT. Protein sequence: CASSGMGTGLSSYNSPLHF.

This clonotype was detected ten times or more. The chain recombines TRBV10-1 with TRBJ2-7; unclear D gene. The germline CDR1 and CDR2 sequences are WNHNN and SYGVQD (reference sequence). The CDR3 spans 14 residues. Deletions cut 2 bases from V and 3 bases from J, with 11 bases between. This chain's CDR3 is CASSEGPYIYEQYF. The CDR3 nucleotides are TGCGCCAGCAGTGAGGGGCCGTATATCTACGAGCAGTACTTC.

This clonotype was counted at least ten times. This chain joins TRBV6-1 and TRBJ2-7; tentatively, D is TRBD1 (5 bases). The germline V gene has CDR1 MNHNS and CDR2 SASEGT. The CDR3 contains 15 residues. V dropped 7 bases and J dropped 4 bases, with 20 bases sitting between them. The chain's CDR3 is CASTLVHGAKYEQYF. CDR3 in DNA: TGTGCCAGCACCCTCGTGCATGGGGCGAAATACGAGCAGTACTTC.

V gene TRBV9 combines with J gene TRBJ2-2, with D possibly matching TRBD2 (5 bases). CDR1 is SGDLS and CDR2 is YYNGEE in the germline V gene. Trimming took off 6 bases at V and 6 bases at J, with 12 bases between the two ends. The length of the CDR3 is 13 residues. The CDR3 loop reads CASNVGGSGELFF. The CDR3 coding sequence is TGTGCCAGCAACGTCGGAGGATCCGGGGAGCTGTTTTTT.

This clonotype showed up many times. The chain recombines TRBV6-4 with TRBJ2-5; 8 positions agree with TRBD2. Germline CDR1 is MRHNA and CDR2 is SNTAGT. The CDR3 is 19 amino acids. With V trimmed by 6 bases and J by 2 bases, 20 bases remained unmatched. This CDR3 is CASRGLSGTREVLQETQYF. CDR3 DNA: TGTGCCAGCAGAGGTCTTTCGGGGACTAGAGAGGTCCTACAAGAGACCCAGTACTTC.

This clonotype was seen at least ten times. V gene TRBV28 combines with J gene TRBJ2-7, with D unclear. The germline V gene encodes CDR1 MDHEN and CDR2 SYDVKM. There are 13 residues in the CDR3. Trimming removed 6 bases from V and 3 bases from J, with 12 bases in between. CDR3 in DNA: TGTGCCAGCAGCGTCATGTTCCTCTACGAGCAGTACTTC. This encodes CASSVMFLYEQYF.

V usage is TRBV3-1 and J usage is TRBJ2-2; 13 nucleotides match TRBD2. This CDR3 has 19 amino acids. Germline CDR1 and CDR2: LGHDT and YNNKEL (reference sequence). The V and J ends lost 4 bases and 1 base, in that order; junction bases with no gene match: 9. DNA for the CDR3: TGTGCCAGCAGCCTACTAATCAGGACTAGCGGGAGGAACACCGGGGAGCTGTTTTTT. It is translated as CASSLLIRTSGRNTGELFF.

The table lists this clonotype with many counts. The rearrangement uses TRBV20-1 and TRBJ2-1; unclear D gene. Germline V gives CDR1 DFQATT, CDR2 SNEGSKA (reference sequence). This CDR3 is 13 amino acids long. V was pared by 3 bases and J by 0 bases, with 6 bases between. The CDR3 spells CSASVNSYNEQFF. For the CDR3, the DNA is TGCAGTGCTAGCGTTAACTCCTACAATGAGCAGTTCTTC.

This clonotype was counted many times. As DNA, the CDR3 is TGTGCCAGCAGCTTAGTAGTCCTCCGTGGCTACACCTTC. The encoded protein is CASSLVVLRGYTF. The chain has TRBV7-2 and TRBJ1-2; D not certain. V shed 1 base and J shed 7 bases, with 10 bases lying between them. Germline V gives CDR1 SGHTA, CDR2 FQGNSA. The length of the CDR3 is 13 residues.

This clonotype was recorded many times. V is TRBV7-2 and J is TRBJ1-2; D ambiguous. V dropped 0 bases and J dropped 6 bases, with 23 bases sitting between them. CDR1 and CDR2 (germline): SGHTA, FQGNSA. The CDR3 is made up of 18 amino acids. CDR3 region: CASSLARKALYTPNGYTF. CDR3 DNA: TGTGCCAGCAGCTTAGCGCGGAAAGCACTCTATACACCTAATGGCTACACCTTC.